These 2 T cell receptor beta chains originate from one sample sequenced in a study of cytomegalovirus exposure and HLA in healthy donors. PCR involved 60 Vbeta and 13 Jbeta primers. Assay used: immunoSEQ multiplex PCR; TCRdb lists only in-frame clones, some missing. Here the sample spans about 120,000 clones, under 85% being singletons. The specimen was PBMCs. The receptors here all came from a human donor in good health.

This clone was observed a handful of times. The V and J genes are TRBV6-4 and TRBJ2-6; 8 positions agree with TRBD1. Unmatched junction bases numbered 4, after V lost 6 bases and J lost 0 bases. The CDR3 extends over 16 amino acids. Per germline, CDR1 MRHNA and CDR2 SNTAGT. The CDR3 nucleotides read TGTGCCAGCAGCCTTGACAGGGGCTCTGGGGCCAACGTCCTGACTTTC. Its translation: CASSLDRGSGANVLTF.

This clone qualifies as medium-sized. The chain recombines TRBV15 with TRBJ1-1; D not certain. The CDR3 has 15 residues. Trimming removed 0 bases from V and 4 bases from J, with 12 bases in between. Germline assignment: CDR1 LNHNV and CDR2 YYDKDF (reference sequence). CDR3 coding DNA: TGTGCCACCAGCAGAGATAGCGTAAGGGCCACTGAAGCTTTCTTT. As protein: CATSRDSVRATEAFF.